The 23 T cell receptor beta chains in this list originate from one sample, sequenced in a study of T cell repertoires in aging, cancer and after chemotherapy. The template was genomic DNA from peripheral blood, not RNA. A mixed TRB-A/B primer pool amplified rearranged TRB by multiplex touch-down PCR. TCRdb passed the multiplex PCR reads through MiXCR, listing each CDR3 protein once. The sample holds about 12,000 distinct CDR3 sequences, about 28% seen once. The sequenced sample consisted of blood. Receptors were obtained from a human donor in good health. The donor label of this sample is uncertain.

The chain employs TRBV7-2 and TRBJ2-1; possibly TRBD2 for D (7 bases). V was pared by 1 base and J by 12 bases, with 19 bases between. Germline values: CDR1 SGHTA, CDR2 FQGNSA. The CDR3 consists of 15 residues. In DNA form, the CDR3 reads TGTGCCAGCAGCTTAGAGACTAGCACAGGGAGGGTGCAGTTCTTC. It specifies CASSLETSTGRVQFF.

This clonotype has only a few counts. This chain connects TRBV13 to TRBJ1-5; D might be TRBD1 (6 bases). Trimming shortened V by 7 bases and J by 0 bases, and 13 bases separated the two germline ends. The CDR3 spans 15 residues. Germline CDR1 and CDR2: PRHDT and FYEKMQ (reference sequence). The CDR3 sequence: CASTWTAYSNQPQHF. The CDR3 DNA reads TGTGCCAGCACCTGGACAGCTTATAGCAATCAGCCCCAGCATTTT.

The chain has TRBV19 and TRBJ1-5; TRBD1 is a possible D gene (6 bases). The CDR3 is 15 residues long. Germline V gene sequence: CDR1 LNHDA, CDR2 SQIVND (reference sequence). V was trimmed by 3 bases and J by 2 bases, leaving 11 bases between them. CDR3 nucleotides: TGTGCCAGTAGTATCACTTACAGGGGCAATCAGCCCCAGCATTTT. This translates into CASSITYRGNQPQHF.

This rearrangement joins TRBV19 to TRBJ1-2; D ambiguous. V lost 3 bases, J lost 2 bases, and 7 bases lay in between. CDR1 is LNHDA and CDR2 is SQIVND in the germline V gene (reference sequence). The CDR3 is 13 amino acids. The CDR3 nucleotides read TGTGCCAGTAGTATGCGAGTAAACTATGGCTACACCTTC. This translates into CASSMRVNYGYTF.

The count of this clonotype is one. The rearrangement joins TRBV27 to TRBJ1-6, with 7 nucleotides matching TRBD1. The CDR3 sequence is 16 residues long. Germline CDR1 reads MNHEY; CDR2 reads SMNVEV (reference sequence). V trimming: 5 bases; J trimming: 0 bases; junction bases outside the gene matches: 4. The CDR3 nucleotides read TGTGCCAGCAGTGACAGGGCAAGCTCCTATAATTCACCCCTCCACTTT. Amino acid sequence: CASSDRASSYNSPLHF.

This clonotype was found a few times. V usage is TRBV27 and J usage is TRBJ1-5, with D perhaps TRBD1 (6 bases). The CDR3 loop spans 15 amino acids. The germline V gene encodes CDR1 MNHEY and CDR2 SMNVEV (reference sequence). Trimming removed 7 bases from V and 2 bases from J, with 15 bases in between. Here the CDR3 reads CASIFGQTGNQPQHF. CDR3 nucleotides: TGTGCCAGCATTTTTGGACAGACGGGCAATCAGCCCCAGCATTTT.

V usage is TRBV15 and J usage is TRBJ2-7; D gene uncertain. Germline loops: CDR1 LNHNV, CDR2 YYDKDF (reference sequence). V lost 0 bases and J 2 bases, leaving 8 bases between the germline ends. This CDR3 contains 14 residues. This chain's CDR3 is CATSRDPSTYEQYF. CDR3 nucleotides: TGTGCCACCAGCAGAGACCCCAGTACCTACGAGCAGTACTTC.

This clonotype was recorded a few times. This sequence joins TRBV6-1 and TRBJ1-6; D is unresolved. The germline V gene has CDR1 MNHNS and CDR2 SASEGT. This CDR3 spans 14 amino acids. The V end lost 6 bases, the J end lost 2 bases, and 8 bases lay between the germline ends. This chain's CDR3 is CASRSGPYNSPLHF. In nucleotides, the CDR3 is TGTGCCAGCAGATCCGGCCCCTATAATTCACCCCTCCACTTT.

This clonotype qualifies as medium-sized. DNA of the CDR3: TGTGCCAGCAGCTTGGGCCTCGGCGGGAATTCACCCCTCCACTTT. It is translated as CASSLGLGGNSPLHF. This chain connects TRBV5-4 to TRBJ1-6; D gene uncertain. V was pared by 0 bases and J by 7 bases, with 11 bases between. CDR1 SGHNT and CDR2 YYREEE come from the germline V gene (reference sequence). CDR3 length: 15 residues.

A few counts support this clonotype. The chain uses TRBV20-1 and TRBJ2-3; 10 nucleotides agree with TRBD2. The junction had 7 bases not matched to a gene; V was cut back by 4 bases and J by 0 bases. CDR1 is DFQATT and CDR2 is SNEGSKA in the germline V gene (reference sequence). CDR3 length: 16 amino acids. The CDR3 loop reads CSATYSGGPSTDTQYF. The CDR3 DNA follows: TGCAGTGCTACCTATAGCGGGGGGCCTAGCACAGATACGCAGTATTTT.

This clonotype was observed a handful of times. The chain links TRBV12-3 or TRBV12-4 to TRBJ1-6; TRBD1 might be the D (5 bases). CDR3 length equals 15 residues. Trimming removed 1 base from V and 7 bases from J, with 11 bases in between. The CDR3 bases are TGTGCCAGCAGTTTAGGGGGACCCAAGAATTCACCCCTCCACTTT. Amino acid sequence: CASSLGGPKNSPLHF.

This clonotype was seen only a few times. For the CDR3, the DNA is TGTGCCAGCAGTTCCGGGGTCCGGGGCACAGATACGCAGTATTTT. Translation gives CASSSGVRGTDTQYF. The chain uses TRBV27 and TRBJ2-3, with D maybe TRBD2 (5 bases). The germline V gene has CDR1 MNHEY and CDR2 SMNVEV (reference sequence). The V end was cut by 4 bases, the J end by 1 base, with 12 bases between. The CDR3 extends over 15 amino acids.

In this sample, this clonotype turned up a few times. The rearrangement links TRBV5-6 to TRBJ1-1, with TRBD1 matching over 7 bases. Germline-derived CDR1 and CDR2 are SGHDT and YYEEEE. J lost 8 bases, V lost 1 base, and 8 bases had no gene match. The CDR3 has 14 residues. CDR3 DNA sequence: TGTGCCAGCAGCTTGTACAGGGGTATGGGGGAAGCTTTCTTT. It specifies CASSLYRGMGEAFF. Complete variable domain (other parts from reference TRBV5-6 and TRBJ1-1): DAGVTQSPTHLIKTRGQQVTLRCSPKSGHDTVSWYQQALGQGPQFIFQYYEEEERQRGNFPDRFSGHQFPNYSSELNVNALLLGDSALYLCASSLYRGMGEAFFGQGTRLTVV.

V and J are TRBV7-4 and TRBJ2-1, with TRBD1 identical over 8 bases. CDR1 and CDR2 from the germline V gene are SGHVT and SQSDAQ. Trimming removed 1 base from V and 4 bases from J; junction bases left unmatched: 0. This CDR3 is 14 amino acids long. CDR3 protein: CASSLGDRYNEQFF. CDR3 coding DNA: TGTGCCAGCAGCTTAGGGGACAGGTACAATGAGCAGTTCTTC.

This clonotype was detected only a few times. The V gene is TRBV20-1, the J gene TRBJ2-1; TRBD2 aligns across 12 bases. CDR3 size: 15 residues. With 8 bases clipped from V and 8 bases from J, the junction kept 13 bases outside the gene matches. Germline V gene lookup returns CDR1 DFQATT and CDR2 SNEGSKA (reference sequence). The CDR3 is CSPWGLAGGRDEQFF. CDR3 sequence (DNA): TGCAGTCCTTGGGGGCTAGCGGGGGGGCGAGATGAGCAGTTCTTC.

This sequence joins TRBV5-6 and TRBJ1-5; D is unclear. The V end was cut by 0 bases, the J end by 1 base, with 5 bases between. The germline V gene has CDR1 SGHDT and CDR2 YYEEEE. The CDR3 sequence is 14 residues long. The CDR3 region has the DNA TGTGCCAGCAGCTTGGGGCAGAGCAATCAGCCCCAGCATTTT. It codes for CASSLGQSNQPQHF.

The genes are TRBV5-1 and TRBJ2-3; 8 positions agree with TRBD2. J gave up 2 bases and V 0 bases, and 2 bases lay outside the gene matches. This CDR3 comprises 15 residues. CDR1 is SGHRS and CDR2 is YFSETQ in the germline V gene. CDR3 nucleotide sequence: TGCGCCAGCAGCTTGGAGCGGGGGACCACAGATACGCAGTATTTT. Encoded protein: CASSLERGTTDTQYF. Using reference TRBV5-1 and TRBJ2-3 for the parts outside the CDR3, the full variable domain is KAGVTQTPRYLIKTRGQQVTLSCSPISGHRSVSWYQQTPGQGLQFLFEYFSETQRNKGNFPGRFSGRQFSNSRSEMNVSTLELGDSALYLCASSLERGTTDTQYFGPGTRLTVL.

This chain joins TRBV7-9 and TRBJ1-1, with D unclear. Germline V lookup: CDR1 SEHNR, CDR2 FQNEAQ (reference sequence). The CDR3 covers 13 residues. The ends were cut back, 4 bases at V and 1 base at J, with 7 bases in the middle. CDR3 residues: CASSYGWNTEAFF. In nucleotides, the CDR3 is TGTGCCAGCAGCTACGGATGGAACACTGAAGCTTTCTTT.

In this sample, this clonotype is medium-sized. The chain has TRBV29-1 and TRBJ2-3; TRBD2 agrees at 8 bases. The V and J ends lost 5 bases and 6 bases, in that order; junction bases with no gene match: 13. This CDR3 region has 15 residues. Germline values: CDR1 SQVTM, CDR2 ANQGSEA. The CDR3 loop reads CSVNGIGGGVDTQYF. The CDR3 DNA reads TGCAGCGTTAATGGTATCGGGGGGGGGGTCGATACGCAGTATTTT.

This clonotype came up a few times. CDR3 bases: TGTGCCAGCAGTTCCGGGACAACCTCCTACGAGCAGTACTTC. Translating it yields CASSSGTTSYEQYF. This chain joins TRBV12-3 or TRBV12-4 and TRBJ2-7; tentatively, D is TRBD1 (6 bases). The CDR3 sequence is 14 residues long. Trimming pared 4 bases from V and 0 bases from J, leaving 10 bases between.

This clonotype was picked up a small number of times. The V call is TRBV15, the J call TRBJ1-6; D possibly corresponds to TRBD1 (6 bases). This CDR3 is built from 16 residues. Trimming cost V 0 bases and J 10 bases, with 16 bases left between them. CDR1 and CDR2 from the germline V gene are LNHNV and YYDKDF (reference sequence). The DNA of the CDR3 is TGTGCCACCAGCAGAGAAGGGGACAACCCTACGTCACCCCTCCACTTT. This encodes CATSREGDNPTSPLHF.

The chain has TRBV20-1 and TRBJ1-5, with D unresolved. The germline V and J ends were trimmed by 6 bases and 1 base, with 10 bases remaining between them. The length of the CDR3 is 13 residues. Germline values: CDR1 DFQATT, CDR2 SNEGSKA (reference sequence). The CDR3 is CSATRQSNQPQHF. The CDR3 bases are TGCAGTGCCACACGGCAGAGCAATCAGCCCCAGCATTTT.

This sequence joins TRBV4-2 and TRBJ2-1, with 12 bases matching TRBD2. CDR1 and CDR2 (germline): LGHNA, YNFKEQ. Trimming at V came to 0 bases and at J to 5 bases, leaving 8 bases not matched to a gene. This CDR3 region has 18 residues. In nucleotides, the CDR3 is TGTGCCAGCAGCCAAGATGCGCTAGCGGGGGGGGGCAACAATGAGCAGTTCTTC. This codes for CASSQDALAGGGNNEQFF.